The present T cell receptor (beta chain) was sequenced within a study of cytomegalovirus exposure and HLA in healthy donors. General study points: The study labeled more than 150 TCR beta chains cytomegalovirus-associated. Sequencing likely caused a cluster of highly shared sequence variants.

By share, this clone counts as medium-sized. Its antigen is not identified. In the PCR, 60 Vbeta and 13 Jbeta primers were used. Method: immunoSEQ multiplex PCR; TCRdb's copy keeps in-frame clones and lacks some. Among fewer than 140,000 clones, roughly 75% were seen once, and the ten largest hold 2.5%. Per the germline V gene, CDR1 is SEHNR and CDR2 is FQNEAQ (reference sequence). The CDR3 loop spans 14 amino acids. Trimming at V came to 3 bases and at J to 5 bases, leaving 5 bases not matched to a gene. The sequencing sample was made of PBMCs. The sequence was collected from a man aged 40-50 years in good health and CMV-seronegative. The chain joins TRBV7-9 to TRBJ1-2, with 8 bases matching TRBD1. The CDR3 nucleotides are TGTGCCAGCAGCTTCCCTACAGGGGGTTATGGCTACACCTTC. Protein sequence: CASSFPTGGYGYTF.